Listed below are T cell receptor beta chains from one sample, sequenced in a study of blood T cell repertoires in COVID-19. Generated by immunoSEQ multiplex PCR, the TCRdb table keeps only in-frame clones and is missing some. The sample yields roughly 410,000 clones, 80% to 90% seen once. Sample: peripheral blood. All receptors derive from a woman aged 60-75 years with COVID-19, enrolled during active disease. CDR3s include the opening cysteine and the closing phenylalanine or tryptophan. A D gene is named only where the DNA matches it firmly. Not every row has a clone size; where given, it reads once, few, many or a size class.

D: NA
length: 14
size: NA
V: TRBV18
J: TRBJ1-1
DNA: TGTGCCAGCTCACCACGACAGGTCGAAACTGAAGCTTTCTTT
CDR3: CASSPRQVETEAFF

D: NA
length: 14
size: NA
V: TRBV9
J: TRBJ2-7
DNA: TGTGCCAGCAGCGTGGGTTCGGGGGTCAACGAGCAGTACTTC
CDR3: CASSVGSGVNEQYF

D: TRBD2
length: 20
size: NA
V: TRBV28
J: TRBJ2-5
DNA: TGTGCCACCCACGGGACAGGAGGCGCAGGAGCGGGGGGGCCGCAAGAGACCCAGTACTTC
CDR3: CATHGTGGAGAGGPQETQYF

D: NA
length: 13
size: NA
V: TRBV2
J: TRBJ1-5
DNA: TGTGCCAGCAGTGATAGAAACAATCAGCCCCAGCATTTT
CDR3: CASSDRNNQPQHF

D: TRBD1
length: 14
size: NA
V: TRBV6-5
J: TRBJ2-7
DNA: TGTGCCAGCAGGGCCGGGACAGGGCCTCTCGAGCAGTACTTC
CDR3: CASRAGTGPLEQYF

D: NA
length: 13
size: NA
V: TRBV6-5
J: TRBJ2-7
DNA: TGTGCCAGCAGTTACTCGACAAATTACGAGCAGTACTTC
CDR3: CASSYSTNYEQYF

D: NA
length: 15
size: NA
V: TRBV7-8
J: TRBJ1-4
DNA: TGTGCCAGCAAAAGAGCGGGAGGAAGTAATGAAAAACTGTTTTTT
CDR3: CASKRAGGSNEKLFF

D: TRBD1
length: 16
size: NA
V: TRBV10-3
J: TRBJ1-4
DNA: TGTGCCATCAGCTCCCAGACAGGGGGCAATAACGGAAAACTGTTTTTT
CDR3: CAISSQTGGNNGKLFF

D: NA
length: 15
size: NA
V: TRBV2
J: TRBJ1-4
DNA: TGTGCCAGCAGTGAAGCCGGGGTACCTAATGAAAAACTGTTTTTT
CDR3: CASSEAGVPNEKLFF

D: NA
length: 15
size: NA
V: TRBV27
J: TRBJ2-3
DNA: TGTGCCAGCAGTGCCCGCCAGGGGCTCACAGATACGCAGTATTTT
CDR3: CASSARQGLTDTQYF

D: NA
length: 17
size: NA
V: TRBV5-1
J: TRBJ2-5
DNA: TGCGCCAGCAGCTTGGCACTTACCGGAAGGGGATTAGAGACCCAGTACTTC
CDR3: CASSLALTGRGLETQYF

D: TRBD1
length: 14
size: NA
V: TRBV5-6
J: TRBJ2-5
DNA: TGTGCCAGCAGCACGACAGGGTTTGAAGAGACCCAGTACTTC
CDR3: CASSTTGFEETQYF

D: TRBD1
length: 13
size: NA
V: TRBV5-1
J: TRBJ1-1
DNA: TGCGCCAGCCAGGGACAGGTGAACACTGAAGCTTTCTTT
CDR3: CASQGQVNTEAFF

D: NA
length: 17
size: NA
V: TRBV28
J: TRBJ2-2
DNA: TGTGCCAGCAGTTTATCCCCCGGGACAATAAACACCGGGGAGCTGTTTTTT
CDR3: CASSLSPGTINTGELFF

D: TRBD1
length: 14
size: once
V: TRBV6-5
J: TRBJ1-6
DNA: TGTGCCAGCACATCGGGACAGTACCTGTCTCCCCTCCACTTT
CDR3: CASTSGQYLSPLHF

D: NA
length: 12
size: NA
V: TRBV5-1
J: TRBJ2-2
DNA: TGCGCCAGCAGCTTGGCGGGCGGGGAGCTGTTTTTT
CDR3: CASSLAGGELFF

D: NA
length: 11
size: NA
V: TRBV12-3/TRBV12-4
J: TRBJ2-5
DNA: TGTGCCAGCAGCCTGGAGGAGACCCAGTACTTC
CDR3: CASSLEETQYF

D: TRBD1
length: 16
size: once
V: TRBV5-1
J: TRBJ1-1
DNA: TGCGCCAGCAGGGCCGGGACAGGGGGCCTGAACACTGAAGCTTTCTTT
CDR3: CASRAGTGGLNTEAFF

D: TRBD1
length: 15
size: NA
V: TRBV24-1
J: TRBJ1-2
DNA: TGTGCCACCAGTGACCCTGGACAGGGGGACTATGGCTACACCTTC
CDR3: CATSDPGQGDYGYTF

D: TRBD2
length: 16
size: NA
V: TRBV9
J: TRBJ2-1
DNA: TGTGCCAGCAGCGAGTTAGGGACTAGCTCCTACAATGAGCAGTTCTTC
CDR3: CASSELGTSSYNEQFF

D: NA
length: 14
size: few
V: TRBV6-5
J: TRBJ1-6
DNA: TGTGCCAGCAAGGTTGCAGGGTTCTACTCACCCCTCCACTTT
CDR3: CASKVAGFYSPLHF

D: NA
length: 14
size: NA
V: TRBV7-8
J: TRBJ1-1
DNA: TGTGCCAGCAGCCTCTTGACACAGAACACTGAAGCTTTCTTT
CDR3: CASSLLTQNTEAFF

D: TRBD1
length: 16
size: NA
V: TRBV11-2
J: TRBJ2-1
DNA: TGTGCCAGCAGCTCGCGACAGGGAAGCTCCTACAATGAGCAGTTCTTC
CDR3: CASSSRQGSSYNEQFF

D: TRBD2
length: 16
size: NA
V: TRBV7-2
J: TRBJ2-7
DNA: TGTGCCAGCAGCTTAGCGGTAGGACTAGCGGGCTACGAGCAGTACTTC
CDR3: CASSLAVGLAGYEQYF

D: NA
length: 16
size: once
V: TRBV7-2
J: TRBJ2-2
DNA: TGTGCCAGCAGACTTCTTCTACTAGGGGGATCCGGGGAGCTGTTTTTT
CDR3: CASRLLLLGGSGELFF

D: TRBD2
length: 15
size: NA
V: TRBV19
J: TRBJ2-3
DNA: TGTGCCAGTAGTAGGTCCCTAGCGGGGTTAGATACGCAGTATTTT
CDR3: CASSRSLAGLDTQYF